This is a list of T cell receptor beta chains from one sample in a study of T cells of healthy individuals. MiXCR was run by TCRdb on the 5' RACE reads, yielding one entry per CDR3 protein. The repertoire holds some 69,000 distinct CDR3 sequences, with about a sixth as singletons. The origin of the receptors is a human donor in good health. Both conserved end residues are trimmed from each CDR3. Each record gives: J gene, V gene, CDR3 protein.

>TRBJ1-6|TRBV9
ASSSRGQLNNSPLH
>TRBJ2-1|TRBV7-2
ASSLQGQSYNEQF
>TRBJ2-7|TRBV7-8
ASSLAGDPSSYEQY
>TRBJ2-1|TRBV7-3
ASSVDRHNEQF
>TRBJ2-2|TRBV10-3
ATMTRPTGNTGELF
>TRBJ2-2|TRBV20-1
SAPGQLTGELF
>TRBJ2-5|TRBV7-3
ASSLTVQETQY
>TRBJ2-3|TRBV6-5
ASTPGGNTQY
>TRBJ2-7|TRBV10-3
AISESAGASYEQY
>TRBJ2-5|TRBV7-2
ASSLITGGSYETQY
>TRBJ2-5|TRBV12-3/TRBV12-4
ASSPLTSSGLETQY
>TRBJ2-7|TRBV20-1
SARARDSFLYEQY
>TRBJ2-5|TRBV6-1
ASSEQGSGPQETQY
>TRBJ1-1|TRBV5-1
ASSLSGTAEAF
>TRBJ2-7|TRBV20-1
SARAPGYEQY
>TRBJ2-3|TRBV7-2
ASSARPTLY
>TRBJ2-6|TRBV6-1
ASRPGLHLGGANVLT
>TRBJ2-5|TRBV2
ASSEAVQGRETQN
>TRBJ1-1|TRBV5-4
ASSLKGIPEAF
>TRBJ2-4|TRBV7-2
ASSQSNIQY
>TRBJ2-1|TRBV25-1
ASLPGLAPNEQF
>TRBJ2-1|TRBV7-3
ASSRSGGHDNEQF
>TRBJ2-1|TRBV7-3
ASSLGVASYNEQF
>TRBJ2-2|TRBV15
ATSRDRRALGELF
>TRBJ2-1|TRBV29-1
SGGLANHNEQF
>TRBJ2-2|TRBV3-1
ASSQGGVAQPGELF
>TRBJ1-2|TRBV12-3/TRBV12-4
ASSPGISGYGYT
>TRBJ2-5|TRBV28
ASSSEGQFGETQY
>TRBJ2-7|TRBV7-8
ASSGGVAGRFYEQY